This record concerns one T cell receptor (beta chain) sequence. The antigen remains undetermined. The CDR3 has 14 amino acids. From germline, CDR1 is MDHEN and CDR2 SYDVKM. V gave up 7 bases and J gave up 1 base, with 13 bases separating them. Amplification of TCR beta CDR3 regions used RNA as the template. The primer set for the first-round RT-PCR of the TCR CDR3 was HTBI. TCRdb redid the calling of the multiplex PCR reads with MiXCR, one entry per CDR3 protein. There are around 300,000 distinct CDR3 sequences in the sample; approximately 21% occur only once, and around 62% lies in the top ten. This sample is drawn from a study of T cells in Graves' hyperthyroidism and ophthalmopathy. The study's findings and limits: From stable hyperthyroidism, ophthalmopathy was separated by a 13 V-J model.

Diagnoses were established using clinical symptoms, serum thyroxine and TRAb, thyroid ultrasound and orbital computed tomography. Fresh peripheral blood, more than 9 ml, yielded the PBMCs. The chain joins TRBV28 to TRBJ1-1; unclear D gene. The TCR originated in a man under 40 with Graves' ophthalmopathy. The sample taken for sequencing was blood. CDR3 coding DNA: TGTGCCAGCATCCGGTCTGGACCGAACACTGAAGCTTTCTTT. Its protein is CASIRSGPNTEAFF.